The rows below give T cell receptor beta chains drawn from one sample of a study of cytomegalovirus exposure and HLA in healthy donors. The repertoire was sequenced with immunoSEQ multiplex PCR; TCRdb's copy has only in-frame clones and lacks some. In total, the table holds approximately 34,000 clones. Sequencing was done on a sample of PBMCs. Receptor source: a middle-aged woman in good health and CMV-seropositive. Both conserved end residues are part of each CDR3. The D gene is left open where the match is weak. Some rows have no size entry. The others give once, few or many, or a class for an expanded clone.

J: TRBJ2-7; D: NA; size: NA; V: TRBV28; DNA: TGTGCCAGCAGTTTAACCAGGGAACCCCACTACGAGCAGTACTTC; CDR3: CASSLTREPHYEQYF
J: TRBJ2-7; D: TRBD1; size: NA; V: TRBV5-1; DNA: TGCGCCAGCAGCTTGGCCCGGACAGGGTCTTCCTACGAGCAGTACTTC; CDR3: CASSLARTGSSYEQYF
J: TRBJ2-5; D: NA; size: NA; V: TRBV27; DNA: TGTGCCAGCAGTCCAGCTGGGACTGATCAAGAGACCCAGTACTTC; CDR3: CASSPAGTDQETQYF
J: TRBJ1-4; D: NA; size: NA; V: TRBV7-2; DNA: TGTGCCAGCAGCCGCGATGCGATTCAAGCGGGCCTGTTTTTT; CDR3: CASSRDAIQAGLFF
J: TRBJ1-1; D: NA; size: NA; V: TRBV7-8; DNA: TGTGCCAGCAGCCCAACTTTCGGGGGGTGGAGTACTGAAGCTTTCTTT; CDR3: CASSPTFGGWSTEAFF
J: TRBJ2-7; D: NA; size: NA; V: TRBV2; DNA: TGTGCCAGCAGTACGGCAGGGGACTACGAGCAGTACTTC; CDR3: CASSTAGDYEQYF
J: TRBJ2-5; D: NA; size: NA; V: TRBV5-1; DNA: TGCGCCAGCCAGCGGGTAGGGGCAGAGACCCAGTACTTC; CDR3: CASQRVGAETQYF
J: TRBJ2-6; D: TRBD1; size: NA; V: TRBV15; DNA: TGTGCCACCAGCAGAATGACAGGGACCGGGGCCAACGTCCTGACTTTC; CDR3: CATSRMTGTGANVLTF
J: TRBJ2-7; D: TRBD1; size: NA; V: TRBV7-2; DNA: TGTGCCAGCAGCGAGAGTCCGGGACAGTTCTCCTACGAGCAGTACTTC; CDR3: CASSESPGQFSYEQYF
J: TRBJ1-2; D: NA; size: NA; V: TRBV5-4; DNA: TGTGCCAGCACCCAAGGCGGGGATATTAACGGCTACACCTTC; CDR3: CASTQGGDINGYTF
J: TRBJ1-6; D: TRBD1; size: NA; V: TRBV5-1; DNA: TGCGCCAGCAGCTTGGGGGGGACAGGAGGATGGGGCAATTCACCCCTCCACTTT; CDR3: CASSLGGTGGWGNSPLHF
J: TRBJ1-3; D: NA; size: NA; V: TRBV5-6; DNA: TGTGCCAGTAACCTGTATGACAGCTCTGGAAACACCATATATTTT; CDR3: CASNLYDSSGNTIYF
J: TRBJ2-3; D: NA; size: medium-sized; V: TRBV7-3; DNA: TGTGCCAGCAGCTTAGCGGGCGGGAGCACAGATACGCAGTATTTT; CDR3: CASSLAGGSTDTQYF
J: TRBJ2-3; D: TRBD2; size: NA; V: TRBV7-9; DNA: TGTGCCAGCAGCTTAGTGGGACTAGCGGGGGGCTTAAACACAGATACGCAGTATTTT; CDR3: CASSLVGLAGGLNTDTQYF
J: TRBJ2-2; D: TRBD2; size: NA; V: TRBV5-1; DNA: TGCGCCAGCAGCCCGAGTCTAGCGGGGGCCTTCACCGGGGAGCTGTTTTTT; CDR3: CASSPSLAGAFTGELFF
J: TRBJ1-5; D: NA; size: NA; V: TRBV7-2; DNA: TGTGCCAGCAGTCCCACAGGAGACCGCAATCAGCCCCAGCATTTT; CDR3: CASSPTGDRNQPQHF
J: TRBJ1-2; D: NA; size: NA; V: TRBV30; DNA: TGTGCCTGGAGTCACAGACAAAACTATGGCTACACCTTC; CDR3: CAWSHRQNYGYTF
J: TRBJ2-7; D: TRBD1; size: NA; V: TRBV10-3; DNA: TGTGCCATCAGTGACCCGGGACAGGGGGACTACGAGCAGTACTTC; CDR3: CAISDPGQGDYEQYF
J: TRBJ1-5; D: NA; size: NA; V: TRBV28; DNA: TGTGCCAGCAGTTTACGGGGTGCCCAGCCCCAGCATTTT; CDR3: CASSLRGAQPQHF
J: TRBJ2-1; D: NA; size: NA; V: TRBV6-1; DNA: TGTGCCAGCAGTGACAGGGTAGTGAACAATGAGCAGTTCTTC; CDR3: CASSDRVVNNEQFF
J: TRBJ2-7; D: TRBD2; size: NA; V: TRBV19; DNA: TGTGCCAGTAGCGCCCCTCTAGCGGGAGCCTACGAGCAGTACTTC; CDR3: CASSAPLAGAYEQYF
J: TRBJ2-3; D: TRBD2; size: NA; V: TRBV5-1; DNA: TGCGCCAGCAGCGCGGGACTAGCGGGGGGTCACACAGATACGCAGTATTTT; CDR3: CASSAGLAGGHTDTQYF
J: TRBJ1-5; D: NA; size: NA; V: TRBV6-1; DNA: TGTGCCAGCAGTGGTTCCGGTTCTCGCAATCAGCCCCAGCATTTT; CDR3: CASSGSGSRNQPQHF
J: TRBJ1-5; D: NA; size: NA; V: TRBV15; DNA: TGTGCCACCAGCAAGAGCCGCAATCAGCCCCAGCATTTT; CDR3: CATSKSRNQPQHF
J: TRBJ1-2; D: TRBD1; size: NA; V: TRBV9; DNA: TGTGCCAGCAGCGTACCACGACAGGGGGGGAACTATGGCTACACCTTC; CDR3: CASSVPRQGGNYGYTF
J: TRBJ2-7; D: NA; size: NA; V: TRBV6-1; DNA: TGTGCCAGCAGTAACCCCAGGATGAGTTCCTACGAGCAGTACTTC; CDR3: CASSNPRMSSYEQYF
J: TRBJ2-2; D: NA; size: NA; V: TRBV7-8; DNA: TGTGCCAGCAGCTTAGTGGAGGGGTGGGCGAACACCGGGGAGCTGTTTTTT; CDR3: CASSLVEGWANTGELFF
J: TRBJ2-1; D: TRBD2; size: NA; V: TRBV10-3; DNA: TGTGCCATCAGTGGGAGGGCGGGAGTGTCCCACAATGAGCAGTTCTTC; CDR3: CAISGRAGVSHNEQFF
J: TRBJ1-3; D: NA; size: NA; V: TRBV30; DNA: NA; CDR3: CAWSAATFGQGSF
J: TRBJ2-5; D: TRBD1; size: NA; V: TRBV29-1; DNA: TGCAGCGGCTCCGACAGGGCAGAGGGAGAGACCCAGTACTTC; CDR3: CSGSDRAEGETQYF
J: TRBJ2-3; D: NA; size: NA; V: TRBV28; DNA: TGTGCCAGCAGTTTCCGCGGACTAACAGATACGCAGTATTTT; CDR3: CASSFRGLTDTQYF
J: TRBJ2-1; D: TRBD2; size: NA; V: TRBV29-1; DNA: TGCAGCCCAGGGGGACTAGCGGGTGATGAGCAGTTCTTC; CDR3: CSPGGLAGDEQFF
J: TRBJ1-1; D: NA; size: NA; V: TRBV18; DNA: TGTGCCAGCTCACAGGGGGTGAACACTGAAGCTTTCTTT; CDR3: CASSQGVNTEAFF
J: TRBJ1-6; D: NA; size: NA; V: TRBV6-5; DNA: TGTGCCAGCAGTTACGGGGGGGGTGGAAATTCACCCCTCCACTTT; CDR3: CASSYGGGGNSPLHF
J: TRBJ2-7; D: NA; size: NA; V: TRBV28; DNA: TGTGCCAGCAGCCTCAGGGTCGAGCAGTACTTC; CDR3: CASSLRVEQYF
J: TRBJ2-4; D: TRBD1; size: NA; V: TRBV30; DNA: TGTGCCTGGAGTGAAAGGACAGGTAGAGACTTAGCCAAAAACATTCAGTACTTC; CDR3: CAWSERTGRDLAKNIQYF
J: TRBJ1-1; D: TRBD1; size: NA; V: TRBV6-1; DNA: TGTGCCAGCAGTGAAGGACAGGGTGACACTGAAGCTTTCTTT; CDR3: CASSEGQGDTEAFF
J: TRBJ1-1; D: NA; size: NA; V: TRBV27; DNA: TGTGCCAGCAGTCCCACCCTTCAGGGGAGAGCTTTCTTT; CDR3: CASSPTLQGRAFF
J: TRBJ1-1; D: NA; size: NA; V: TRBV5-4; DNA: TGTGCCAGCAGTATTGGGGGGGCGCGGGACACTGAAGCTTTCTTT; CDR3: CASSIGGARDTEAFF
J: TRBJ1-4; D: TRBD1; size: NA; V: TRBV5-1; DNA: TGCGCCAGCAACCACCAGGGGGCTGGGACTAATGAAAAACTGTTTTTT; CDR3: CASNHQGAGTNEKLFF
J: TRBJ1-2; D: NA; size: NA; V: TRBV5-1; DNA: TGCGCCAGCAGCTTGGCCGGGGAAGGATGGAGGGACACCTTC; CDR3: CASSLAGEGWRDTF
J: TRBJ2-7; D: NA; size: NA; V: TRBV5-1; DNA: TGCGCCAGCAGACAGAACAGGGACGAGCAGTACTTC; CDR3: CASRQNRDEQYF
J: TRBJ2-3; D: NA; size: NA; V: TRBV5-1; DNA: TGCGCCAGCAGCTTGGGCCCCACGGGAGATACGCAGTATTTT; CDR3: CASSLGPTGDTQYF
J: TRBJ2-7; D: NA; size: NA; V: TRBV19; DNA: TGTGCCAGTAGTGATGGGGCGGGGAGCTTCATCGAGCAGTACTTC; CDR3: CASSDGAGSFIEQYF
J: TRBJ1-1; D: TRBD1; size: NA; V: TRBV4-1; DNA: TGCGCCAGCAGCCAAGGGGGACAGTGGAACACTGAAGCTTTCTTT; CDR3: CASSQGGQWNTEAFF
J: TRBJ2-7; D: NA; size: NA; V: TRBV10-3; DNA: TGTGCCATCACTGCAGACACTTCCTACGAGCAGTACTTC; CDR3: CAITADTSYEQYF
J: TRBJ2-3; D: NA; size: NA; V: TRBV7-2; DNA: TGTGCCAGCAGCCGAGACCGGGGGGCCCCAGATACGCAGTATTTT; CDR3: CASSRDRGAPDTQYF